This T cell receptor (beta chain) was identified during a study of cytomegalovirus exposure and HLA in healthy donors (dated by TCRdb to about 2017). About the investigation overall: An earlier analysis of roughly 610 of the donors reported 276 Gb of sequence data and around 100 million unique TCR beta sequences obtained from some 200 million T cells. Roughly 320 gigabases of sequencing data and 91 million or so unique TCR sequences made up an early release that covered approximately 650 HLA-typed donors. Among the roughly 370 genotyped donors, about 85% belonged to the genetic ancestry cluster associated with self-reported Caucasian donors. The study was designed to test whether signatures of past pathogen exposure could be identified by cataloging public T cell receptors. Using immunosequencing, the study profiled T cell repertoires from some 670 subjects and related those repertoires to cytomegalovirus serostatus. Besides the first cohort of under 700 subjects, a separate validation cohort made up of roughly 120 different subjects was used. To predict cytomegalovirus infection status, the study brought together high-throughput TCR immunosequencing, statistical association of individual TCRs with disease status, and machine learning. A later analysis re-analyzed previously published TCR beta repertoires from several hundred donors and added high-resolution HLA genotyping to study TCR occurrence patterns. Rather than drawing on any new phenotypic data, the later analysis identified candidate immune exposures from TCR beta sequences and the way those sequences occurred across donors. An earlier analysis of some 600 of the donors applied high-throughput TCR beta sequencing to assess whether each TCR beta V gene segment acted as functional or pseudogenic. Donor age, sex, ethnicity and CMV serostatus were compiled together with the repertoire data. In a later genetic analysis, genome-wide SNP genotypes for about 65% of the 666 donors were used, and that subset was treated as a discovery cohort. Every discovery cohort repertoire had been produced on one sequencing platform. HLA typing covered class I and class II loci at four-digit resolution. Typing coverage varied by locus: about 620-630 donors for A, B, C, DRB1 and DQB1; more than 500 for DQA1; 600 to 610 for DPA1; 450 to 480 for DPB1. Five DR-DQ haplotypes were handled as single units for association and clustering, since linkage in the cohort was strong. Among several hundred genotyped donors of the cohort, an average of roughly 230,000 unique TCR beta nucleotide sequences was sequenced per donor, of which 15% to 20% were non-productive.

In the case of this clone: Its antigen remains unidentified. Base qualities are not provided; no much larger clone lies one nucleotide away.

The cohort consisted of 600 to 750 healthy bone marrow donors. At the time of sampling, all cohort members were nominally healthy, though unrecorded immune exposures were likely present. The donor was CMV seropositive and belonged to the group of some 290 seropositive cohort members. Each donor provided a peripheral blood sample, and peripheral blood mononuclear cells were used for TCR beta sequencing. The Qiagen DNeasy Blood Extraction Kit was used to extract genomic DNA from the blood cell samples. Reading the germline V gene gives CDR1 SQVTM and CDR2 ANQGSEA. The CDR3 numbers 13 residues from cysteine through phenylalanine. The kept DNA is CDR3 alone, 39 bases in frame from the first base. Trimmed from V: 2 bases; trimmed from J: 4 bases; junction bases lacking a gene match: 4. What the authors observed across the whole study: Because HLA typing was missing for some donors at each locus, association tests included only the typed subset. In a later genetic analysis, a missense DCLRE1C variant was associated with V-gene and J-gene trimming of TCR beta chains, and the association was replicated in an independent cohort. Compared with equally common non-associated chains, HLA-associated TCR beta chains in a later analysis were more clonally expanded and had lower generation probabilities. In this cohort, only TCR beta chains were sequenced, and detectable features were limited by the absence of alpha or paired-chain data. In an earlier analysis of around 600 of the donors, most TCR beta V segments appeared in productive rearrangements about 87% or about 30% of the time, broadly matching IMGT annotations. In a later genetic analysis, fewer N-insertions in productive TCRs were reported among donors in an Asian-associated ancestry cluster than the roughly 700-donor mean. The study listed 150 to 200 TCR beta chains as associated with cytomegalovirus. A further reported finding was that TCR beta sequences accurately predicted the HLA-A and HLA-B alleles for most subjects in the first cohort. In a later analysis, 15,000 to 20,000 TCR beta sequences were associated with specific HLA alleles at a false discovery rate of 0.05. Three of the identified cytomegalovirus-associated TCR beta chains were confirmed in vitro to be specific for cytomegalovirus antigens. For the cohort, immune exposure information was limited to CMV serostatus. According to a later analysis, TCR association rates differed among HLA loci, with DRB1 alleles showing the most associated TCRs and HLA-C alleles showing the fewest. Because counts were too low, 15 to 20 rarely observed V segments, including chromosome 9 orphons, were excluded from the earlier analysis of 500 to 700 of the donors. Most CMV-associated TCR beta chains appeared to be HLA-restricted in a later analysis, and the HLA associations seemed to be driven largely by CMV exposure. Across donors, most TCR sequences were observed very rarely, whereas some public TCRs were present in many individuals. Linkage disequilibrium might explain the correlated functional status among segregating V segments, but an unknown experimental factor could not be excluded. A later analysis reported that several top co-occurrence clusters appeared linked to parvovirus B19, influenza, CMV and Epstein-Barr virus. It was suggested by the authors that the approach could potentially be generalized to other disease states and immunological phenotypes. The classifier was reported to diagnose cytomegalovirus status with high specificity and sensitivity in both the original cohort and the validation cohort. The sequencing pipeline was judged likely to have produced a cluster of highly shared sequence variants as a technical artifact. When HLA alleles, especially DR and DQ, strongly co-occurred, TCR associations were difficult to assign to individual alleles. The presence/absence analyses assumed that sequencing depth was roughly uniform across donors, and that assumption may not be true. The 87-base-pair reads could not distinguish some IMGT-functional V segments, including TRBV6-2 and TRBV6-3, so those segments were excluded.

The library was generated by the immunoSEQ multiplex PCR assay. For the multiplex PCR, a mixture combining 60 forward primers for TCR Vbeta segments and 13 reverse primers for TCR Jbeta segments was used. Amplification of the CDR3 region of rearranged TCR beta genes was performed with a multiplex PCR assay on genomic DNA. Amplified TCR beta libraries were sequenced as 87-base-pair reads on the Illumina HiSeq System. The study's own analysis went as follows. A later analysis counted some 80 million unique TCR beta chains across the roughly 700 repertoires, and 10 million to 12 million of these chains were shared by at least two donors. Raw reads were error-corrected and collapsed into unique sequences with a nearest-neighbor algorithm that merged closely related sequences to remove PCR and sequencing errors. To assign V, D and J gene segments, CDR3 sequences were aligned to IMGT reference sequences. Each retained sequence needed at least a six-nucleotide match to both a V gene segment and a J gene segment. Rearrangements were called productive when the CDR3 lacked stop codons and stayed in frame with V and J; all others were non-productive. CDR3 was defined according to IMGT convention as the region running from the second conserved V-encoded cysteine to the conserved J-encoded phenylalanine. The earlier analysis of about 620 of the donors excluded sequences that lacked an unambiguous match to a single V gene segment. In an earlier analysis of several hundred of the donors, V segments were called functional above 56.7% productive rearrangements and were called segregating when the between-donor standard deviation exceeded 5%. A statistical classification framework was built to diagnose cytomegalovirus status from the catalog of TCR beta chain sequences. In a later analysis, TCR nucleotide sequences were compared against IMGT/GENE-DB human TR gene sequences so that V and J genes could be assigned. A later analysis assigned CDR3 sequences and most-parsimonious VDJ recombination scenarios with the TCRdist pipeline. A later analysis defined each TCR beta chain by its CDR3 amino acid sequence plus V-gene family, and excluded reads lacking a unique V-gene family. As a way to deal with suspected cross-contamination and a sequencing artifact, a later analysis dropped 450 to 600 nucleotide sequences that were highly shared and had low generation probability. For each public chain, a later analysis derived a clonal expansion index from normalized ranks of inferred template counts within each repertoire. A later analysis computed generation probabilities with a VDJ recombination model fitted to out-of-frame rearrangements, and checked the results against IGoR. A later analysis scored TCR-TCR, TCR-HLA and TCR-CMV co-occurrence with hypergeometric tests, applying a repertoire-size bias correction to TCR pairs. To estimate false discovery rates, a later analysis permuted the HLA or CMV assignments 20 times. A later analysis grouped co-occurring TCRs with DBSCAN, adding TCRdist sequence similarity when clustering within HLA-allele-positive subsets. Co-occurrence clustering excluded repertoires with fewer than 30,000 or more than 120,000 public chains, plus five with anomalous nucleotide sharing. This immuneACCESS table, as held by TCRdb, lists in-frame sequences with V and J called but not all clones. Of the missing ones, under half trace to an unresolved V gene in checked studies; the others have no known cause. V and J calls plus clone size are reproduced from that table; the DNA served to infer D and trimming. Here the sample has around 120,000 clones; about 80% occur a single time. The ten top clones hold around 4.9% of the sample.

Recombination connected TRBV29-1 to TRBJ1-1; TRBD1 lines up with 7 middle nucleotides. The receptor was isolated from a man over 45 in good health and CMV-seropositive. The sample taken for sequencing was PBMCs. This receptor carries the CDR3 CSVEHPGGTEAFF. The sequenced DNA: TGCAGCGTTGAACACCCAGGGGGCACTGAAGCTTTCTTT.